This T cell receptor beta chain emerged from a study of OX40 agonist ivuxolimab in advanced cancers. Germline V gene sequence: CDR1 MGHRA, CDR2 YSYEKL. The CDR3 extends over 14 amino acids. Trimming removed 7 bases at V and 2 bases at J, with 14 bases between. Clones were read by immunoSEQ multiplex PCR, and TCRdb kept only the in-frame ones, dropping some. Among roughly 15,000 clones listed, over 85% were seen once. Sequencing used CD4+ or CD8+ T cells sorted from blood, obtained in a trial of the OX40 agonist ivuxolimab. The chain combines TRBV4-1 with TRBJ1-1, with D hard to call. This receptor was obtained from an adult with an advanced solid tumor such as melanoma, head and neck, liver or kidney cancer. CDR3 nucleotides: TGCGCCAGCAAGGCGGAGCCGATCAACACTGAAGCTTTCTTT. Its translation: CASKAEPINTEAFF.